Sequencing of this T cell receptor (beta chain) was carried out in a study of vaccination effects on CD4 cells after COVID-19. General study findings and limits: Clones arising from infection and from vaccination showed marked clonal contraction late after vaccination.

The CDR3 consists of 14 residues. The germline CDR1 and CDR2 sequences are LGHDT and YNNKEL (reference sequence). With 1 base removed from V and 3 bases from J, the gap between germline ends came to 9 bases. Only in-frame clones appear in the TCRdb table, and some are missing; sequencing was by immunoSEQ multiplex PCR. The sample yields around 65,000 clones, around 73% seen once. Expansion with viral peptide pools was applied to antigen-specific CD4+ T cells by the ViraFEST assay prior to sequencing. Culturing for 10 to 11 days preceded CD4+ T cell isolation. Of the BNT162b2 and mRNA-1273 vaccines, participants received two doses of one or the other. Vaccine recipients lacked prior SARS-CoV-2 infection and had negative nucleocapsid antibodies. With approximately 9.8 ug/ml peptides and 9 to 10 IU/ml IL-2, roughly 2.1 million PBMC per well were cultured. As regards this clone: Its cognate antigen is unknown.

The clonotype was recovered from a human donor who received a COVID-19 vaccine. The chain employs TRBV3-1 (or the pseudogene TRBV3-2) and TRBJ1-2, with D unclear. Source: CD4+ T cells from PBMCs cultured with HCoV-229E spike peptides, taken after COVID-19 vaccination. CDR3 in amino acids: CASSQVQDYYGYTF. The CDR3 region has the DNA TGTGCCAGCAGCCAAGTTCAGGACTACTATGGCTACACCTTC.